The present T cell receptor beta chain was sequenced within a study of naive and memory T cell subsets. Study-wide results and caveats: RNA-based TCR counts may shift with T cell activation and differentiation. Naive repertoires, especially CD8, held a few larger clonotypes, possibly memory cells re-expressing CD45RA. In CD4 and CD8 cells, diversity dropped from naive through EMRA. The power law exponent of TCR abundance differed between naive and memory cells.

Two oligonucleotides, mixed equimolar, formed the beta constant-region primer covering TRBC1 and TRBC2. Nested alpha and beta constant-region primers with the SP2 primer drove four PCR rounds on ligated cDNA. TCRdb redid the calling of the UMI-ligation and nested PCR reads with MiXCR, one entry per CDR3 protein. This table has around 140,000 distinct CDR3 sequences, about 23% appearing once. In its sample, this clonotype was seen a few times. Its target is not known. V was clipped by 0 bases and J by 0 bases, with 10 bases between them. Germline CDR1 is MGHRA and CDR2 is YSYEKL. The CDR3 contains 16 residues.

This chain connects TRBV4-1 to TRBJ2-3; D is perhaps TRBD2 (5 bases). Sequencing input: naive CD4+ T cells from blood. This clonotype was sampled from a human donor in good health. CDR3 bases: TGCGCCAGCAGCCAAGATGGGAGCGGTAGCACAGATACGCAGTATTTT. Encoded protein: CASSQDGSGSTDTQYF.